Listed below are T cell receptor beta chains from one sample, sequenced in a study of blood T cells in healthy people across ages. MiXCR, applied by TCRdb to the 5' RACE reads, yields one record per CDR3 protein. Seen here are 1.2 million to 1.5 million distinct CDR3 sequences, around 55% observed once, and the top ten hold under 8.5%. Sequenced sample: blood. These receptors all come from a man between 18 and 35 years old in good health. The CDR3 runs from the conserved cysteine through the conserved F or W. D genes are given only for firm matches. A clone size is listed for some rows: how often the clone was seen (once, few, many), or a class if it is expanded.

V gene	clone size	J gene	D gene	CDR3 protein	CDR3 DNA
TRBV12-3/TRBV12-4	NA	TRBJ2-1	NA	CASSASSGNEQFF	TGTGCCAGCAGTGCAAGTAGCGGCAATGAGCAGTTCTTC
TRBV11-2	NA	TRBJ2-1	NA	CASSFGGQTFDNEQFF	TGTGCCAGCAGCTTCGGGGGCCAAACCTTCGACAATGAGCAGTTCTTC
TRBV5-1	NA	TRBJ2-5	NA	CASSLDRSETQYF	TGCGCCAGCAGCCTGGACAGATCAGAGACCCAGTACTTC
TRBV4-1	NA	TRBJ1-5	TRBD1	CASSPKTDRVRSNQPQHF	TGCGCCAGCAGCCCGAAAACGGACAGGGTCAGAAGCAATCAGCCCCAGCATTTT
TRBV7-6	NA	TRBJ2-3	NA	CASSTYLDPGKTDTQYF	TGTGCCAGCAGCACATATCTGGACCCCGGGAAAACAGATACGCAGTATTTT
TRBV28	NA	TRBJ2-6	NA	CASSLYSGGTGANVLTF	TGTGCCAGCAGCCTCTATTCGGGGGGCACTGGGGCCAACGTCCTGACTTTC
TRBV20-1	NA	TRBJ2-3	NA	CSAPTSPDTQYF	TGCAGTGCCCCGACTAGTCCAGATACGCAGTATTTT
TRBV5-1	NA	TRBJ2-1	NA	CASSFDPAGYNEQFF	TGCGCCAGCAGCTTCGACCCAGCTGGATACAATGAGCAGTTCTTC
TRBV4-1	NA	TRBJ2-5	NA	CASSQVGAYQETQYF	TGCGCCAGCAGCCAAGTTGGGGCCTACCAAGAGACCCAGTACTTC
TRBV20-1	once	TRBJ2-7	TRBD2	CSARLAGIGNEQYF	TGCAGTGCTAGACTAGCGGGGATTGGCAATGAGCAGTACTTC
TRBV7-2	NA	TRBJ2-7	NA	CASSSKLALFEQYF	TGTGCCAGCAGCTCCAAGCTTGCTTTATTCGAGCAGTACTTC
TRBV5-6	NA	TRBJ2-1	NA	CASSSLGQGRNEQFF	TGTGCCAGCAGCTCTTTGGGGCAGGGCCGCAATGAGCAGTTCTTC
TRBV7-9	few	TRBJ1-1	NA	CASSPQGSAEAFF	TGTGCCAGCAGCCCACAGGGATCCGCTGAAGCTTTCTTT
TRBV5-6	NA	TRBJ2-1	NA	CASSLKDHYNEQFF	TGTGCCAGCAGCTTAAAGGACCATTACAATGAGCAGTTCTTC
TRBV4-1	few	TRBJ2-3	TRBD2	CASSPFSRLAGALDTQYF	TGCGCCAGCAGCCCCTTTAGCCGACTAGCGGGAGCCCTTGATACGCAGTATTTT
TRBV20-1	many	TRBJ1-2	TRBD1	CSDGGQGASYGYTF	TGCAGTGACGGGGGACAGGGGGCTAGCTATGGCTACACCTTC
TRBV4-1	NA	TRBJ1-2	NA	CAAAALGSNYGYTF	TGCGCAGCAGCCGCGTTGGGGTCTAACTATGGCTACACCTTC
TRBV7-6	NA	TRBJ2-7	NA	CASGLQTGEQYF	TGTGCCAGCGGGCTACAGACGGGGGAGCAGTACTTC
TRBV20-1	NA	TRBJ1-2	TRBD1	CSARDLTAGGGANYGYTF	TGCAGTGCTAGAGATCTCACGGCAGGGGGGGGAGCTAACTATGGCTACACCTTC
TRBV18	NA	TRBJ2-5	TRBD2	CASSRELAETQYF	TGTGCCAGCTCGCGAGAACTAGCGGAGACCCAGTACTTC
TRBV29-1	NA	TRBJ2-5	TRBD1	CSVHGTGQPQETQYF	TGCAGCGTCCATGGGACAGGGCAACCACAAGAGACCCAGTACTTC
TRBV5-1	NA	TRBJ1-2	TRBD1	CASSSEGTGGFGYTF	TGCGCCAGCAGCTCAGAGGGGACAGGGGGATTTGGCTACACCTTC
TRBV5-1	NA	TRBJ1-1	NA	CASSLGQPLNTEAFF	TGCGCCAGCAGCTTGGGACAGCCACTGAACACTGAAGCTTTCTTT
TRBV29-1	NA	TRBJ2-2	NA	CSVVGLANTGELFF	TGCAGCGTTGTCGGTCTCGCGAACACCGGGGAGCTGTTTTTT
TRBV12-3/TRBV12-4	few	TRBJ2-7	TRBD1	CASSLGGQGASYEQYF	TGTGCCAGCAGTTTAGGGGGACAGGGGGCTTCCTACGAGCAGTACTTC
TRBV20-1	NA	TRBJ2-7	NA	CSAPRSGDYEQYF	TGCAGTGCCCCTCGCTCAGGGGACTACGAGCAGTACTTC
TRBV20-1	NA	TRBJ2-7	NA	CSARASSHWQYF	TGCAGTGCTAGGGCTTCCTCGCACTGGCAGTACTTC
TRBV20-1	few	TRBJ1-2	NA	CSASRDRSNYGYTF	TGCAGTGCCAGCCGGGACCGCTCTAACTATGGCTACACCTTC
TRBV20-1	NA	TRBJ2-1	NA	CSASPGESEQFF	TGCAGTGCTAGCCCGGGGGAGAGTGAGCAGTTCTTC